The rows below give T cell receptor beta chains drawn from one sample of a study of T cell changes during pregnancy in multiple sclerosis. Clones were read by immunoSEQ multiplex PCR, and TCRdb kept only the in-frame ones, dropping some. This table has roughly 40,000 clones, about 88% appearing once. The source material was CD8+ T cells from peripheral blood mononuclear cells, sampled in the first trimester of pregnancy. Receptors originate from a female donor with multiple sclerosis, enrolled in a pregnancy study. Each CDR3 is given with its conserved first and last residue. D genes are given only for firm matches. A clone size is listed for some rows: how often the clone was seen (once, few, many), or a class if it is expanded.

TRBJ1-5 | TRBV27 | . | . | CASSLSKRFNQPQHF | TGTGCCAGCAGTTTATCCAAGAGGTTCAATCAGCCCCAGCATTTT
TRBJ2-7 | TRBV25-1 | TRBD1 | . | CASRTGQAALYEQYF | TGTGCCAGCAGGACGGGACAGGCCGCACTCTACGAGCAGTACTTC
TRBJ2-5 | TRBV7-9 | TRBD1 | . | CASSWQGDDETQYF | TGTGCCAGCAGCTGGCAGGGGGATGATGAGACCCAGTACTTC
TRBJ2-7 | TRBV27 | TRBD1 | . | CASGRTGDSYEQYF | TGTGCCAGCGGAAGGACAGGGGACTCCTACGAGCAGTACTTC
TRBJ2-1 | TRBV5-4 | . | . | CASSPGTFSYNEQFF | TGTGCCAGCAGCCCAGGGACTTTCTCCTACAATGAGCAGTTCTTC
TRBJ2-5 | TRBV4-3 | TRBD2 | once | CASSPTSGGGETQYF | TGCGCCAGCAGCCCTACTAGCGGGGGAGGGGAGACCCAGTACTTC
TRBJ1-2 | TRBV4-2 | TRBD1 | . | CASRTGQGDGYTF | TGTGCCAGCAGGACGGGACAGGGGGATGGCTACACCTTC
TRBJ2-3 | TRBV9 | TRBD2 | few | CASNSGGGTDTQYF | TGTGCCAGCAACAGCGGGGGGGGTACAGATACGCAGTATTTT
TRBJ2-1 | TRBV5-1 | . | . | CASSLEPSAGLYNEQFF | TGCGCCAGCAGCTTGGAGCCGTCGGCGGGATTATACAATGAGCAGTTCTTC
TRBJ2-6 | TRBV4-3 | . | medium-sized | CASSQDDSSGANVLTF | TGCGCCAGCAGCCAAGATGACAGCTCTGGGGCCAACGTCCTGACTTTC
TRBJ2-7 | TRBV14 | . | . | CASSQFAGYEQYF | TGTGCCAGCAGCCAATTTGCGGGGTACGAGCAGTACTTC
TRBJ1-5 | TRBV19 | TRBD1 | . | CASSRQGKNQPQHF | TGTGCCAGTAGCCGACAGGGAAAGAATCAGCCCCAGCATTTT
TRBJ2-5 | TRBV9 | TRBD2 | . | CASSVGVAGGPETQYF | TGTGCCAGCAGCGTAGGTGTAGCGGGGGGGCCAGAGACCCAGTACTTC
TRBJ1-6 | TRBV30 | . | . | CASAPIPTVYNSPLHF | TGTGCCTCCGCACCCATTCCTACAGTCTATAATTCACCCCTCCACTTT
TRBJ2-5 | TRBV5-5 | . | . | CASSLAGGHQETQYF | TGTGCCAGCAGCCTGGCAGGGGGGCATCAAGAGACCCAGTACTTC
TRBJ1-5 | TRBV4-3 | . | . | CASSPGGGPNQPQHF | TGCGCCAGCAGCCCGGGGGGGGGACCCAATCAGCCCCAGCATTTT
TRBJ2-7 | TRBV5-6 | TRBD1 | . | CASSWTGWGEQYF | TGTGCCAGCAGCTGGACAGGGTGGGGGGAGCAGTACTTC
TRBJ1-1 | TRBV9 | TRBD1 | . | CASSLTGFDTEAFF | TGTGCCAGCAGCTTGACAGGGTTCGACACTGAAGCTTTCTTT
TRBJ1-5 | TRBV7-6 | TRBD1 | . | CASSLSGTGNQPQHF | TGTGCCAGCAGCTTATCAGGGACAGGGAATCAGCCCCAGCATTTT
TRBJ2-7 | TRBV7-2 | . | . | CASTDSSGYEQYF | TGTGCCAGCACAGACAGCTCGGGCTACGAGCAGTACTTC
TRBJ2-7 | TRBV18 | TRBD2 | once | CASSPETSAVYEQYF | TGTGCCAGCTCTCCCGAGACTAGCGCGGTTTACGAGCAGTACTTC
TRBJ2-2 | TRBV7-9 | TRBD2 | . | CASSLGRAGGRTGELFF | TGTGCCAGCAGCTTGGGCCGTGCGGGGGGGCGGACCGGGGAGCTGTTTTTT
TRBJ1-2 | TRBV6-1 | . | . | CASSESQGTASYGYTF | TGTGCCAGCAGTGAAAGTCAGGGCACAGCCTCCTATGGCTACACCTTC
TRBJ2-5 | TRBV7-2 | . | once | CASSSLLHREGETQYF | TGTGCCAGCAGCTCACTTCTCCACAGGGAGGGAGAGACCCAGTACTTC
TRBJ2-5 | TRBV2 | . | once | CASSEALGGGSETQYF | TGTGCCAGCAGTGAAGCGCTCGGGGGAGGTTCGGAGACCCAGTACTTC
TRBJ2-7 | TRBV19 | TRBD1 | . | CASSTGTGLNEQYF | TGTGCCAGTAGTACCGGGACAGGTTTAAACGAGCAGTACTTC
TRBJ1-1 | TRBV6-1 | . | few | CASSLQAHTEAFF | TGTGCCAGCAGCCTTCAGGCCCACACTGAAGCTTTCTTT
TRBJ2-5 | TRBV6-5 | . | . | CASSYRQATFQETQYF | TGTGCCAGCAGTTACCGACAGGCTACCTTCCAAGAGACCCAGTACTTC
TRBJ1-1 | TRBV9 | . | once | CASSQRTGMNTEAFF | TGTGCCAGCAGCCAAAGAACAGGGATGAACACTGAAGCTTTCTTT
TRBJ1-4 | TRBV4-1 | . | . | CASSQDPGRGSEKLFF | TGCGCCAGCAGCCAAGATCCCGGCAGGGGTAGTGAAAAACTGTTTTTT
TRBJ2-5 | TRBV4-2 | TRBD2 | once | CASSQDGGGAPETQYF | TGTGCCAGCAGCCAAGATGGCGGGGGGGCCCCGGAGACCCAGTACTTC
TRBJ1-1 | TRBV25-1 | . | . | CASSMTGAEAFF | TGTGCCAGCAGTATGACTGGGGCCGAAGCTTTCTTT
TRBJ2-1 | TRBV18 | TRBD2 | . | CASSPPGREGANEQFF | TGTGCCAGCTCACCACCGGGCAGGGAGGGAGCAAATGAGCAGTTCTTC
TRBJ1-1 | TRBV7-3 | . | many | CASSFWGAGQTKYTEAFF | TGTGCCAGCAGCTTTTGGGGCGCTGGCCAAACCAAGTACACTGAAGCTTTCTTT
TRBJ2-7 | TRBV7-6 | . | once | CASKAQTGSYEQYF | TGTGCCAGCAAGGCCCAAACAGGGTCCTACGAGCAGTACTTC
TRBJ2-3 | TRBV5-8 | TRBD1 | . | CASSSDRADTQYF | TGTGCCAGCAGCTCGGACAGGGCGGATACGCAGTATTTT
TRBJ1-4 | TRBV27 | TRBD1 | once | CASSFGDRGATNEKLFF | TGTGCCAGCAGTTTTGGGGACAGAGGAGCAACTAATGAAAAACTGTTTTTT
TRBJ1-1 | TRBV4-2 | . | few | CASSQDPELNTEAFF | TGTGCCAGCAGCCAAGACCCGGAGCTTAACACTGAAGCTTTCTTT
TRBJ2-3 | TRBV12-5 | . | . | CASGLNLGALAPDTQYF | TGTGCTAGTGGTTTGAATCTGGGCGCCCTAGCCCCAGATACGCAGTATTTT